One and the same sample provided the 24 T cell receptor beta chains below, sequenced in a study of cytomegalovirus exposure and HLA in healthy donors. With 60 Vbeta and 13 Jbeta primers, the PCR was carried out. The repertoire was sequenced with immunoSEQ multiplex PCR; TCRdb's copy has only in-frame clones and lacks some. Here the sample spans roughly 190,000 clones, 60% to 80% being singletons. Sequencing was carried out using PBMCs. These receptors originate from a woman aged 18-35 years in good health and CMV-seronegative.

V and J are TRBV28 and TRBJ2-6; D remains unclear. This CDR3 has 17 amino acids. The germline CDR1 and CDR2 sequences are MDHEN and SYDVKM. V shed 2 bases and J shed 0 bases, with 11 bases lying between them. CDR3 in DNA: TGTGCCAGCAGTTTAGCGGCACGGCTCTCTGGGGCCAACGTCCTGACTTTC. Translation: CASSLAARLSGANVLTF.

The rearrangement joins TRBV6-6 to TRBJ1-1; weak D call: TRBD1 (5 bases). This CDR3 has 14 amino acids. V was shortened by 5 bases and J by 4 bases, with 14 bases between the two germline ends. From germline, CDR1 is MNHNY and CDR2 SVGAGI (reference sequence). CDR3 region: CASSLRPGGTEAFF. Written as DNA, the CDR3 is TGTGCCAGCAGTCTTCGGCCCGGGGGCACTGAAGCTTTCTTT.

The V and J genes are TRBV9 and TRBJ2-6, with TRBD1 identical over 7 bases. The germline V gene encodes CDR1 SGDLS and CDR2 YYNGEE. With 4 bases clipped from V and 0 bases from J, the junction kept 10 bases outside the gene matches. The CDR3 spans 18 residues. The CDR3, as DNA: TGTGCCAGCAGCCCAGGACAGGTGCAAAGCTCTGGGGCCAACGTCCTGACTTTC. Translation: CASSPGQVQSSGANVLTF.

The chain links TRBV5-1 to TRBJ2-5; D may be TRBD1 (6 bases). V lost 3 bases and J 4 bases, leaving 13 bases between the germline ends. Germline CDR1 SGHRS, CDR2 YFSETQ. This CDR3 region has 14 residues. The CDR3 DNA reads TGCGCCAGCAGCTCTACTACAGGGAGAGAGACCCAGTACTTC. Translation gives CASSSTTGRETQYF.

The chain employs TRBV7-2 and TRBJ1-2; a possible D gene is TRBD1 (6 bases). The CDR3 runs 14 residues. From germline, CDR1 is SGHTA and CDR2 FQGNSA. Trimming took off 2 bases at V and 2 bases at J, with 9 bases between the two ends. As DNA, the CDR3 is TGTGCCAGCAGCTTAAACAGGGAGAACTATGGCTACACCTTC. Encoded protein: CASSLNRENYGYTF. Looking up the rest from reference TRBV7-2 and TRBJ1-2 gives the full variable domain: GAGVSQSPSNKVTEKGKDVELRCDPISGHTALYWYRQSLGQGLEFLIYFQGNSAPDKSGLPSDRFSAERTGGSVSTLTIQRTQQEDSAVYLCASSLNRENYGYTFGSGTRLTVV.

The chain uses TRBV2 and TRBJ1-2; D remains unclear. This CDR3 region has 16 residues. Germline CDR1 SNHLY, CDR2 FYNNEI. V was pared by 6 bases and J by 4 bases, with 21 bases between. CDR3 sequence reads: CASSDGSLDRGYGYTF. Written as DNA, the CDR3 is TGTGCCAGCAGCGACGGGAGTCTAGACCGGGGCTATGGCTACACCTTC.

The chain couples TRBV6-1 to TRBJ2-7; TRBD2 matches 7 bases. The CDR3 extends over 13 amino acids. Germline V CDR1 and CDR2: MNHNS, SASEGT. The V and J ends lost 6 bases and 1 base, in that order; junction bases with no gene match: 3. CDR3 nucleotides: TGTGCCAGCAGCGAGCGGGGATCCTACGAGCAGTACTTC. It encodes CASSERGSYEQYF.

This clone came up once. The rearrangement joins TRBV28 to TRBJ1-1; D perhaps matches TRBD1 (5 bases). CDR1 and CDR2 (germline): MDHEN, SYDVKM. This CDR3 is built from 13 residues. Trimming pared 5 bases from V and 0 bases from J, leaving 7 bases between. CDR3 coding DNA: TGTGCCAGCAGTCCAGGGATGAACACTGAAGCTTTCTTT. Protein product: CASSPGMNTEAFF.

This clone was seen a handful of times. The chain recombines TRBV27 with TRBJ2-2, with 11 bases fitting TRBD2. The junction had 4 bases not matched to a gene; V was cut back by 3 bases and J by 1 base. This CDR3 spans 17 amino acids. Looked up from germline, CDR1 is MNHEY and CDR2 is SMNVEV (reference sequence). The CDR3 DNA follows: TGTGCCAGCAGTTTTTCTAGCGGGGGGATGAACACCGGGGAGCTGTTTTTT. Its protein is CASSFSSGGMNTGELFF.

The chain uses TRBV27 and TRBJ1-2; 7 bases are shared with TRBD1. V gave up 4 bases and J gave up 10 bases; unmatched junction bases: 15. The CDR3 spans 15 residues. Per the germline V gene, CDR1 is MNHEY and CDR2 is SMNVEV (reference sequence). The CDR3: CASSYTQTGEVPYTF. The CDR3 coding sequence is TGTGCCAGCAGTTACACTCAAACAGGGGAAGTGCCCTACACCTTC.

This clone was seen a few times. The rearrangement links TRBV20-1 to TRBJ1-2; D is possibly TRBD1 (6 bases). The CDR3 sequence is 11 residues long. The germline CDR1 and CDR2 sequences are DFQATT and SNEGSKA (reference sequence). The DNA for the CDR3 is TGCACCATTACAGGGACGGAAGGCTACACCTTC. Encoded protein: CTITGTEGYTF.

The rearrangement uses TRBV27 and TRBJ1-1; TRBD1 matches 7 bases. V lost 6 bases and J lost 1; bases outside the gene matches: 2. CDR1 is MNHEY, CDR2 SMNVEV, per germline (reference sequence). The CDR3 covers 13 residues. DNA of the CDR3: TGTGCCAGCAGAGACAGGGCGAACACTGAAGCTTTCTTT. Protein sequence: CASRDRANTEAFF.

CDR3 in amino acids: CASSRERLAGGQSYEQYF. DNA of the CDR3: TGCGCCAGCAGCCGGGAAAGGCTAGCGGGGGGGCAGAGCTACGAGCAGTACTTC. This rearrangement joins TRBV4-1 to TRBJ2-7; 12 nucleotides match TRBD2. Germline trimming cut 4 bases from V and 3 bases from J; bases unmatched to any gene: 13. Germline V CDR1 and CDR2: MGHRA, YSYEKL. CDR3 length: 18 residues.

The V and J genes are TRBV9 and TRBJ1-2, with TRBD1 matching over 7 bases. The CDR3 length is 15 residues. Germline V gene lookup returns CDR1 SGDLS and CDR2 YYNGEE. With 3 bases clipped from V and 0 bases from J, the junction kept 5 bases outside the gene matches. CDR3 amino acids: CASSAGTVPNYGYTF. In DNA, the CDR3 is TGTGCCAGCAGCGCTGGGACAGTCCCTAACTATGGCTACACCTTC.

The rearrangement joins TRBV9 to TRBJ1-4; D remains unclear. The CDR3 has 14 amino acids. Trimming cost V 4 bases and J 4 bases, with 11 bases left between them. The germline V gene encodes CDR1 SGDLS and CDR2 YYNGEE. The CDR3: CASSPTSHNEKLFF. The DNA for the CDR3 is TGTGCCAGCAGCCCCACTTCCCATAATGAAAAACTGTTTTTT. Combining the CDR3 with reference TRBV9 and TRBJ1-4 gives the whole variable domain DSGVTQTPKHLITATGQRVTLRCSPRSGDLSVYWYQQSLDQGLQFLIQYYNGEERAKGNILERFSAQQFPDLHSELNLSSLELGDSALYFCASSPTSHNEKLFFGSGTQLSVL.

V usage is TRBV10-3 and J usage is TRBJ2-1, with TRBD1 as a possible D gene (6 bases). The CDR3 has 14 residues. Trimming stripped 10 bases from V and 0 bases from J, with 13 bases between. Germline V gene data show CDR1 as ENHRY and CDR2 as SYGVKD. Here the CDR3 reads CATKDRSSYNEQFF. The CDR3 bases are TGTGCCACAAAGGACAGAAGCTCCTACAATGAGCAGTTCTTC.

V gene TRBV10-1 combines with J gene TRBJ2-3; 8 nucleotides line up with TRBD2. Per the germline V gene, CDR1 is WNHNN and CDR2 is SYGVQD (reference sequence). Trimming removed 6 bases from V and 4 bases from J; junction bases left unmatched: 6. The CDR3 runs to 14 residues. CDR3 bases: TGCGCCAGCAGCACCGGGACTAGACCAGATACGCAGTATTTT. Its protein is CASSTGTRPDTQYF.

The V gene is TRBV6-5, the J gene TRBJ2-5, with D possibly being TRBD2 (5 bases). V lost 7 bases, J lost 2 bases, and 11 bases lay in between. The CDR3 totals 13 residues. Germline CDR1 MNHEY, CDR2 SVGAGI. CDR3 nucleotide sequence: TGTGCCAGCACGAGGGCGGCTCAAGAGACCCAGTACTTC. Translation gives CASTRAAQETQYF.

CDR3 in amino acids: CASSQETAGVFNQPQHF. In DNA form, the CDR3 reads TGCGCCAGCAGCCAAGAGACGGCAGGGGTCTTCAATCAGCCCCAGCATTTT. The rearrangement joins TRBV4-1 to TRBJ1-5, with D tentatively TRBD1 (6 bases). V was cut by 0 bases and J by 3 bases, with 15 bases left in between. This CDR3 has 17 amino acids. The V gene's germline CDR1 is MGHRA and CDR2 YSYEKL.

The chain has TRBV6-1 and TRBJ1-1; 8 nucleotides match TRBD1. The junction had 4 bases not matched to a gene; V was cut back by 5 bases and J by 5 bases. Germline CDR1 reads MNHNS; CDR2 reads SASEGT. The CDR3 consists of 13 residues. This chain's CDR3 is CASSTGQGTEAFF. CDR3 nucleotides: TGTGCCAGCAGTACCGGACAGGGTACTGAAGCTTTCTTT.

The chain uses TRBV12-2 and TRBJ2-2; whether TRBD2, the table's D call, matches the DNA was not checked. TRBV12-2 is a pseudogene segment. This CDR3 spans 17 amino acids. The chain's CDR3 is CASRFGLGGRAAGELFF. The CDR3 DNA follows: TGTGCAAGTCGCTTCGGACTCGGCGGGAGGGCCGCCGGGGAGCTGTTTTTT.

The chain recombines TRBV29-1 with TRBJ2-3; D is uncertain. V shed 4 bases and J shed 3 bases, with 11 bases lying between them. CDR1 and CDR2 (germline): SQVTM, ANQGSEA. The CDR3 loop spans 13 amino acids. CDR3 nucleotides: TGCAGCGTTGTTGTCAGCGTAACAGATACGCAGTATTTT. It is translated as CSVVVSVTDTQYF.

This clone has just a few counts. The CDR3 sequence: CASGPSGGQGSAFF. The CDR3, as DNA: TGTGCTAGTGGTCCCTCGGGAGGGCAGGGTTCTGCTTTCTTT. The chain recombines TRBV12-5 with TRBJ1-1; tentative D call: TRBD1 (5 bases). V dropped 5 bases and J dropped 11 bases, with 21 bases sitting between them. The CDR3 is made up of 14 amino acids. The germline V gene encodes CDR1 LGHNT and CDR2 FRNRAP.

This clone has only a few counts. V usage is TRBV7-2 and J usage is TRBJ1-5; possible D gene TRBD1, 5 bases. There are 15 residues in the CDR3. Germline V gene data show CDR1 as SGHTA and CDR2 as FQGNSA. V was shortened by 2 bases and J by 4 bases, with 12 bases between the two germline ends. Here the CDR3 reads CASSLYTGRNQPQHF. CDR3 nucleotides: TGTGCCAGCAGCTTATACACAGGACGGAATCAGCCCCAGCATTTT.